The T cell receptor beta chain described here comes from a study of cytomegalovirus exposure and HLA in healthy donors. At the level of the study: The approximately 670 first-cohort repertoires shared a platform with the 130 or so validation repertoires, as reported in a later analysis. Notes on the study in general: In vitro checks showed that a few CMV-associated chains really do target CMV antigens. TCR beta chains numbering some 160 were designated cytomegalovirus-associated.

CDR3 length: 14 residues. Looked up from germline, CDR1 is MNHNY and CDR2 is SVGAGI (reference sequence). Trimming removed 6 bases at V and 5 bases at J, with 16 bases between. The 120-subject validation cohort, separate from the approximately 670-subject first cohort, included the donors. The protocol was immunoSEQ multiplex PCR, while the TCRdb copy is restricted to in-frame clones and leaves out a portion. The table lists approximately 110,000 clones, just under 95% of them singletons. With regard to this clone: Its antigen is unidentified.

The receptor comes from a woman aged 18-29 years in good health and CMV-seronegative. The source material was PBMCs. The chain links TRBV6-6 to TRBJ2-5; D may be TRBD2 (5 bases). The CDR3 nucleotides read TGTGCCAGCAGGCCCAGAACTAGTTACGAGACCCAGTACTTC. It encodes CASRPRTSYETQYF.